This T cell receptor (beta chain) emerged from a study of T cells in Graves' hyperthyroidism and ophthalmopathy. Roughly 9.1 ml of fresh peripheral blood supplied the PBMCs. The CDR3 covers 16 residues. The germline CDR1 and CDR2 sequences are SGHTA and FQGNSA. J was trimmed by 9 bases and V by 5 bases; bases with no gene match: 11. Amplified TCR beta CDR3 regions derived from RNA transcripts. TCR CDR3 underwent first-round RT-PCR with the HTBI primer set. TCRdb used MiXCR to reprocess the multiplex PCR reads, holding one entry per CDR3 protein. The sample has about 620,000 distinct CDR3 sequences; roughly 16% are singletons.

The V and J genes are TRBV7-2 and TRBJ1-6, with TRBD1 matching over 9 bases. The source of this sequence is a woman under 40 with Graves' hyperthyroidism. Material: blood. CDR3 sequence: CASSRRTGTGSSPLHF. The CDR3 region has the DNA TGTGCCAGCAGCCGCAGAACCGGGACAGGGAGTTCACCCCTCCACTTT.